Following are 13 T cell receptor beta chains from one sample sequenced in a study of cytomegalovirus exposure and HLA in healthy donors. TCRdb's copy holds only in-frame clones and misses some; the assay was immunoSEQ multiplex PCR. The table shows around 220,000 clones, with about 91% occurring only once. The sequencing input was PBMCs. The source of these receptors is a woman aged 18 to 35 in good health and CMV-seronegative.

This clone was counted between two and nine times. The J gene is TRBJ2-7, the V gene TRBV7-2; D ambiguous. Trimming removed 6 bases from V and 7 bases from J, with 16 bases in between. CDR1 and CDR2 from the germline V gene are SGHTA and FQGNSA. The CDR3 consists of 13 residues. Here the CDR3 reads CASRRTSPSEQYF. The CDR3 region has the DNA TGTGCCAGCAGACGCACAAGTCCTTCGGAGCAGTACTTC. Full variable domain (missing parts from reference TRBV7-2 and TRBJ2-7): GAGVSQSPSNKVTEKGKDVELRCDPISGHTALYWYRQSLGQGLEFLIYFQGNSAPDKSGLPSDRFSAERTGGSVSTLTIQRTQQEDSAVYLCASRRTSPSEQYFGPGTRLTVT.

The chain combines TRBV27 with TRBJ2-2, with D possibly matching TRBD1 (6 bases). Trimming left V 10 bases short and J 0 bases short, with 12 bases between. There are 14 residues in the CDR3. The germline V gene has CDR1 MNHEY and CDR2 SMNVEV (reference sequence). The CDR3, as DNA: TGTGCCAACCCCGACAGGCCGAACACCGGGGAGCTGTTTTTT. Its protein is CANPDRPNTGELFF.

The V call is TRBV7-2, the J call TRBJ2-5, with TRBD2 matching 8 bases. CDR1 and CDR2 from the germline V gene are SGHTA and FQGNSA. This CDR3 comprises 16 residues. V shed 4 bases, J shed 4 bases, and the junction held 11 bases outside the gene matches. CDR3 amino acids: CASSSGGGGNGETQYF. The CDR3, as DNA: TGTGCCAGCAGCTCGGGGGGGGGCGGGAACGGAGAGACCCAGTACTTC.

The V call is TRBV2, the J call TRBJ2-5; D is possibly TRBD2 (6 bases). The CDR3 extends over 12 amino acids. V shed 8 bases and J shed 1 base, with 8 bases lying between them. Germline V lookup: CDR1 SNHLY, CDR2 FYNNEI. The CDR3 nucleotides are TGTGCCAGCCGGGGACTCCAAGAGACCCAGTACTTC. Protein product: CASRGLQETQYF.

The chain joins TRBV28 to TRBJ2-2; TRBD2 aligns across 7 bases. The germline V gene has CDR1 MDHEN and CDR2 SYDVKM. The CDR3 is 15 residues long. Losses at the gene ends were 7 bases for V and 0 bases for J; bases not matched to a gene: 5. The CDR3 region has the DNA TGTGCCAGCATTGGAGCGGGAACGAACACCGGGGAGCTGTTTTTT. Its translation is CASIGAGTNTGELFF.

This clone occurred once. The chain uses TRBV28 and TRBJ2-6, with 9 bases fitting TRBD1. The CDR3 has 19 amino acids. The V gene end was trimmed by 7 bases and the J gene end by 1 base; junction bases not matched to a gene: 14. From germline, CDR1 is MDHEN and CDR2 SYDVKM. Here the CDR3 reads CASKSFQGQGRSGANVLTF. CDR3 nucleotides: TGTGCCAGCAAATCTTTCCAAGGACAGGGGAGGTCTGGGGCCAACGTCCTGACTTTC. Full variable domain (missing parts from reference TRBV28 and TRBJ2-6): DVKVTQSSRYLVKRTGEKVFLECVQDMDHENMFWYRQDPGLGLRLIYFSYDVKMKEKGDIPEGYSVSREKKERFSLILESASTNQTSMYLCASKSFQGQGRSGANVLTFGAGSRLTVL.

V is TRBV5-4 and J is TRBJ2-1; TRBD2 matches at 8 bases. Germline values: CDR1 SGHNT, CDR2 YYREEE (reference sequence). The CDR3 spans 16 residues. J lost 5 bases, V lost 5 bases, and 12 bases had no gene match. DNA for the CDR3: TGTGCCAGCAGGAGGAGTAGCGGGATTTCGAACAATGAGCAGTTCTTC. It encodes CASRRSSGISNNEQFF.

The rearrangement uses TRBV19 and TRBJ1-2; the D is unclear. CDR1 LNHDA and CDR2 SQIVND come from the germline V gene (reference sequence). The CDR3 totals 14 residues. The V and J ends lost 7 bases and 2 bases respectively, with 14 bases between them. The CDR3 protein is CASTSPVVNYGYTF. The CDR3 nucleotides read TGTGCCAGTACCTCTCCGGTGGTAAACTATGGCTACACCTTC.

The chain is built from TRBV5-8 and TRBJ2-7; 7 positions agree with TRBD1. V shed 4 bases, J shed 2 bases, and the junction held 15 bases outside the gene matches. There are 17 residues in the CDR3. From germline, CDR1 is SGHTS and CDR2 YDEGEE. The CDR3 region is CASSLVGFRDRAYEQYF. For the CDR3, the DNA is TGTGCCAGCAGCCTTGTGGGATTCCGGGACAGAGCCTACGAGCAGTACTTC.

In regard to this clone: The same CDR3 also results from other DNA sequences found in this sample. The chain couples TRBV5-1 to TRBJ2-7; 8 bases are a match to TRBD1. CDR1 SGHRS and CDR2 YFSETQ come from the germline V gene. The CDR3 sequence is 15 residues long. V dropped 0 bases and J dropped 2; count of bases not matched to a gene: 4. Written as DNA, the CDR3 is TGCGCCAGCAGCTTGGTAGACAGGGGCCCCTACGAGCAGTACTTC. It specifies CASSLVDRGPYEQYF. The full variable domain, rest sourced from reference TRBV5-1 and TRBJ2-7, is KAGVTQTPRYLIKTRGQQVTLSCSPISGHRSVSWYQQTPGQGLQFLFEYFSETQRNKGNFPGRFSGRQFSNSRSEMNVSTLELGDSALYLCASSLVDRGPYEQYFGPGTRLTVT.

This clone was seen a few times. This same CDR3 is encoded by further DNA sequences in the sample. V and J are TRBV29-1 and TRBJ1-2; no firm D call. Germline values: CDR1 SQVTM, CDR2 ANQGSEA. This CDR3 has 11 amino acids. V was trimmed by 0 bases and J by 4 bases, leaving 3 bases between them. Here the CDR3 reads CSVEDLYGYTF. The CDR3 region has the DNA TGCAGCGTTGAAGACCTCTATGGCTACACCTTC.

V usage is TRBV7-9 and J usage is TRBJ2-7; D is uncertain. V was pared by 1 base and J by 5 bases, with 9 bases between. From germline, CDR1 is SEHNR and CDR2 FQNEAQ (reference sequence). The CDR3 is 13 amino acids. CDR3 sequence: CASSLGLLDEQYF. CDR3 nucleotides: TGTGCCAGCAGCTTAGGTCTACTGGACGAGCAGTACTTC.

This clone has a handful of counts. The J gene is TRBJ1-4, the V gene TRBV5-6; 9 bases fit TRBD1. The germline V gene encodes CDR1 SGHDT and CDR2 YYEEEE. With 5 bases clipped from V and 7 bases from J, the junction kept 9 bases outside the gene matches. This CDR3 region has 15 residues. The CDR3 DNA reads TGTGCCAGCAGACGAACAGGGGGCGGAGGTGAAAAACTGTTTTTT. Its translation is CASRRTGGGGEKLFF.